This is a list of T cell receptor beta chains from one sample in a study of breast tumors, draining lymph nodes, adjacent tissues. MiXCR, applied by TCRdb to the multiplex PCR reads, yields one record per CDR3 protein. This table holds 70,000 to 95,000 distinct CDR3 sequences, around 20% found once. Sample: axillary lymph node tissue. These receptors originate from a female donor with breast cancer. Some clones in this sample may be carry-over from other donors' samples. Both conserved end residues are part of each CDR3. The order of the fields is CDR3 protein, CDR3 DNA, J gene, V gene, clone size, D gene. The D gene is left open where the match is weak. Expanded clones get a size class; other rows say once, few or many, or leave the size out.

CDR3aa: CASSSALSQPQHF
CDR3nt: TGTGCCAGCAGTTCGGCCCTAAGTCAGCCCCAGCATTTT
j_gene: TRBJ1-5
v_gene: TRBV12-3/TRBV12-4
abundance: many
d_gene: .

CDR3aa: CASSFRKGGNIQYF
CDR3nt: TGTGCCAGCAGCTTCCGAAAAGGGGGAAACATTCAGTACTTC
j_gene: TRBJ2-4
v_gene: TRBV11-2
abundance: .
d_gene: .

CDR3aa: CTSSEDRSYGYTF
CDR3nt: TGTACCAGCAGTGAGGACAGGTCCTATGGCTACACCTTC
j_gene: TRBJ1-2
v_gene: TRBV6-2/TRBV6-3
abundance: many
d_gene: TRBD1

CDR3aa: CASNSGQKSGANVLTF
CDR3nt: TGTGCCAGCAATTCGGGACAGAAATCTGGGGCCAACGTCCTGACTTTC
j_gene: TRBJ2-6
v_gene: TRBV28
abundance: few
d_gene: TRBD1

CDR3aa: CASSYSGKAGNEQFF
CDR3nt: TGTGCCAGCAGCTATAGCGGGAAAGCAGGAAATGAGCAGTTCTTC
j_gene: TRBJ2-1
v_gene: TRBV7-2
abundance: many
d_gene: TRBD2

CDR3aa: CASSLSGSSETQYF
CDR3nt: TGTGCCAGCAGCTTAAGCGGGAGTAGCGAGACCCAGTACTTC
j_gene: TRBJ2-5
v_gene: TRBV7-9
abundance: many
d_gene: TRBD2

CDR3aa: CASSIALDSPLHF
CDR3nt: TGTGCCAGTAGTATAGCTTTGGATTCACCCCTCCACTTT
j_gene: TRBJ1-6
v_gene: TRBV19
abundance: many
d_gene: .

CDR3aa: CASSLRTSGRVNEQFF
CDR3nt: TGTGCCAGCAGTTTAAGGACTAGCGGGAGGGTCAATGAGCAGTTCTTC
j_gene: TRBJ2-1
v_gene: TRBV12-3/TRBV12-4
abundance: few
d_gene: TRBD2

CDR3aa: CASSLREGRVFF
CDR3nt: TGTGCCAGCAGCTTAAGGGAAGGGAGGGTATTTTTT
j_gene: TRBJ2-2
v_gene: TRBV7-2
abundance: many
d_gene: TRBD2

CDR3aa: CAIRPGLASYEQYF
CDR3nt: TGTGCCATCAGACCGGGACTAGCGTCCTACGAGCAGTACTTC
j_gene: TRBJ2-7
v_gene: TRBV10-3
abundance: many
d_gene: TRBD2

CDR3aa: CASSDQGNPYNEQLF
CDR3nt: TGCGCCAGCAGCGATCAAGGCAACCCGTACAATGAGCAGCTCTTC
j_gene: TRBJ2-1
v_gene: TRBV5-1
abundance: .
d_gene: .

CDR3aa: CATSSAGLVADTQYF
CDR3nt: TGTGCCACCAGCAGCGCTGGACTAGTTGCGGATACGCAGTATTTT
j_gene: TRBJ2-3
v_gene: TRBV15
abundance: many
d_gene: TRBD2

CDR3aa: CASSRTTGELFF
CDR3nt: TGTGCCAGCAGCCGTACTACCGGGGAGCTGTTTTTT
j_gene: TRBJ2-2
v_gene: TRBV7-3
abundance: many
d_gene: .

CDR3aa: CASWDRQPYEQYF
CDR3nt: TGTGCCAGCTGGGACAGACAACCCTACGAGCAGTACTTC
j_gene: TRBJ2-7
v_gene: TRBV28
abundance: few
d_gene: TRBD1

CDR3aa: CASSLGGSGGIYNEQFF
CDR3nt: TGTGCCAGCAGCTTAGGTGGTAGCGGGGGAATATACAATGAGCAGTTCTTC
j_gene: TRBJ2-1
v_gene: TRBV7-9
abundance: many
d_gene: TRBD2

CDR3aa: CSARDPGRSNEKLFF
CDR3nt: TGCAGTGCTAGAGATCCGGGGAGGTCTAATGAAAAACTGTTTTTT
j_gene: TRBJ1-4
v_gene: TRBV20-1
abundance: many
d_gene: .

CDR3aa: CASRARSGGEGHTGELFF
CDR3nt: TGTGCCAGCAGAGCCCGATCGGGGGGGGAGGGGCACACCGGGGAGCTGTTTTTT
j_gene: TRBJ2-2
v_gene: TRBV2
abundance: many
d_gene: TRBD2

CDR3aa: CASSPHPGQGATNEKLFF
CDR3nt: TGTGCCAGCAGTCCGCACCCTGGACAGGGGGCAACTAATGAAAAACTGTTTTTT
j_gene: TRBJ1-4
v_gene: TRBV28
abundance: .
d_gene: TRBD1

CDR3aa: CASSLLRGLDTEAFF
CDR3nt: TGTGCCAGCAGCTTATTGCGGGGCCTCGACACTGAAGCTTTCTTT
j_gene: TRBJ1-1
v_gene: TRBV7-9
abundance: .
d_gene: .

CDR3aa: CSAHPGTGRRSTEAFF
CDR3nt: TGCAGTGCGCACCCCGGGACAGGGAGGCGGAGCACTGAAGCTTTCTTT
j_gene: TRBJ1-1
v_gene: TRBV20-1
abundance: .
d_gene: TRBD1

CDR3aa: CASSVSGRTVETQYF
CDR3nt: TGTGCCAGCAGTGTTAGCGGGAGGACTGTGGAGACCCAGTACTTC
j_gene: TRBJ2-5
v_gene: TRBV12-3/TRBV12-4
abundance: many
d_gene: TRBD2

CDR3aa: CASSQDVWTGTDTQYF
CDR3nt: TGCGCCAGCAGCCAAGATGTCTGGACAGGCACAGATACGCAGTATTTT
j_gene: TRBJ2-3
v_gene: TRBV4-1
abundance: many
d_gene: .

CDR3aa: CASLYRDGDGYTF
CDR3nt: TGTGCCAGCCTATACAGGGACGGAGATGGCTACACCTTC
j_gene: TRBJ1-2
v_gene: TRBV2
abundance: many
d_gene: .

CDR3aa: CASSRVGENTGELFF
CDR3nt: TGTGCCAGCAGTCGGGTAGGGGAGAACACCGGGGAGCTGTTTTTT
j_gene: TRBJ2-2
v_gene: TRBV6-1
abundance: many
d_gene: .

CDR3aa: CASSYSGGTETQYF
CDR3nt: TGTGCCAGCAGTTACTCTGGGGGCACGGAGACCCAGTACTTC
j_gene: TRBJ2-5
v_gene: TRBV6-6
abundance: many
d_gene: .

CDR3aa: CAIGQGKVSPLHF
CDR3nt: TGTGCCATCGGCCAGGGTAAAGTTTCACCCCTCCACTTT
j_gene: TRBJ1-6
v_gene: TRBV10-3
abundance: medium-sized
d_gene: .

CDR3aa: CSARGGRSGDEQFF
CDR3nt: TGCAGTGCACGGGGCGGGAGGTCGGGGGATGAGCAGTTCTTC
j_gene: TRBJ2-1
v_gene: TRBV20-1
abundance: many
d_gene: TRBD2

CDR3aa: CASSFLAGGPNTGELFF
CDR3nt: TGTGCCAGCAGCTTCCTAGCGGGAGGGCCTAACACCGGGGAGCTGTTTTTT
j_gene: TRBJ2-2
v_gene: TRBV7-3
abundance: many
d_gene: TRBD2

CDR3aa: CASSYGWDFTDTQYF
CDR3nt: TGTGCCAGCAGTTACGGGTGGGATTTCACAGATACGCAGTATTTT
j_gene: TRBJ2-3
v_gene: TRBV6-2/TRBV6-3
abundance: many
d_gene: .

CDR3aa: CASEGPPFSSYNSPLHF
CDR3nt: TGTGCCAGCGAGGGCCCTCCCTTTAGCTCCTATAATTCACCCCTCCACTTT
j_gene: TRBJ1-6
v_gene: TRBV3-2
abundance: few
d_gene: .

CDR3aa: CASSVGGGTPYEQYF
CDR3nt: TGTGCCAGCAGCGTAGGAGGCGGTACCCCTTACGAGCAGTACTTC
j_gene: TRBJ2-7
v_gene: TRBV9
abundance: many
d_gene: .

CDR3aa: CSVERQTAEAFF
CDR3nt: TGCAGCGTTGAGAGGCAGACGGCTGAAGCTTTCTTT
j_gene: TRBJ1-1
v_gene: TRBV29-1
abundance: .
d_gene: .

CDR3aa: CASKPIGGQSYEQYF
CDR3nt: TGTGCCAGCAAGCCGATAGGGGGGCAGTCCTACGAGCAGTACTTC
j_gene: TRBJ2-7
v_gene: TRBV6-5
abundance: many
d_gene: .

CDR3aa: CASADLAGGQYNEQFF
CDR3nt: TGTGCCAGCGCCGACTTAGCGGGAGGCCAATACAATGAGCAGTTCTTC
j_gene: TRBJ2-1
v_gene: TRBV27
abundance: .
d_gene: TRBD2

CDR3aa: CASSLGTAYSEQFF
CDR3nt: TGTGCCAGCAGCTTGGGGACAGCTTACAGTGAGCAGTTCTTC
j_gene: TRBJ2-1
v_gene: TRBV11-3
abundance: .
d_gene: TRBD1

CDR3aa: CSASGDRGHYGYTF
CDR3nt: TGCAGTGCTAGTGGGGACAGGGGGCATTATGGCTACACCTTC
j_gene: TRBJ1-2
v_gene: TRBV20-1
abundance: many
d_gene: TRBD1

CDR3aa: CASGPSGWGYGYTF
CDR3nt: TGTGCTAGTGGCCCATCCGGGTGGGGGTATGGCTACACCTTC
j_gene: TRBJ1-2
v_gene: TRBV12-5
abundance: many
d_gene: .

CDR3aa: CASSQTLQTDTQYF
CDR3nt: TGCGCCAGCAGCCAGACCCTACAAACTGATACGCAGTATTTT
j_gene: TRBJ2-3
v_gene: TRBV4-3
abundance: many
d_gene: .

CDR3aa: CASSQDTGRSYGYTF
CDR3nt: TGTGCCAGCAGCCAAGATACGGGACGGAGCTATGGCTACACCTTC
j_gene: TRBJ1-2
v_gene: TRBV4-2
abundance: many
d_gene: .

CDR3aa: CASSLYRADEQFF
CDR3nt: TGTGCCAGCAGCCTATACCGTGCGGATGAGCAGTTCTTC
j_gene: TRBJ2-1
v_gene: TRBV6-2/TRBV6-3
abundance: many
d_gene: .

CDR3aa: CASSLDLGAIEQYF
CDR3nt: TGTGCCAGCAGCTTAGATCTAGGGGCGATCGAGCAGTACTTC
j_gene: TRBJ2-7
v_gene: TRBV11-2
abundance: many
d_gene: .

CDR3aa: CASSQDGRQPQHF
CDR3nt: TGCGCCAGCAGCCAAGATGGGAGGCAGCCCCAGCATTTT
j_gene: TRBJ1-5
v_gene: TRBV4-3
abundance: many
d_gene: .

CDR3aa: CASSEGWDRLTDEQYF
CDR3nt: TGTGCCAGCAGCGAAGGATGGGACAGATTGACGGACGAGCAGTACTTC
j_gene: TRBJ2-7
v_gene: TRBV2
abundance: many
d_gene: TRBD1

CDR3aa: CSALSRDRVSPLHF
CDR3nt: TGCAGTGCTCTGTCACGGGACAGGGTTTCACCCCTCCACTTT
j_gene: TRBJ1-6
v_gene: TRBV20-1
abundance: many
d_gene: TRBD1

CDR3aa: CSASEQGSIQYF
CDR3nt: TGCAGTGCTAGCGAACAGGGTAGCATTCAGTACTTC
j_gene: TRBJ2-4
v_gene: TRBV20-1
abundance: .
d_gene: .

CDR3aa: CASSSDSRAESSTYEQYF
CDR3nt: TGTGCCAGCAGTTCCGACAGCCGAGCGGAATCATCGACCTACGAGCAGTACTTC
j_gene: TRBJ2-7
v_gene: TRBV6-2/TRBV6-3
abundance: many
d_gene: .

CDR3aa: CASSQEQLGTDTQYF
CDR3nt: TGTGCCAGCAGCCAAGAGCAACTAGGGACAGATACGCAGTATTTT
j_gene: TRBJ2-3
v_gene: TRBV4-2
abundance: many
d_gene: .

CDR3aa: CASILAGTVNTGELFF
CDR3nt: TGTGCCAGCATACTGGCTGGGACAGTGAACACCGGGGAGCTGTTTTTT
j_gene: TRBJ2-2
v_gene: TRBV12-3/TRBV12-4
abundance: many
d_gene: TRBD1

CDR3aa: CAIETSGRSEQYF
CDR3nt: TGTGCCATCGAGACTAGCGGGAGATCCGAGCAGTACTTC
j_gene: TRBJ2-7
v_gene: TRBV10-3
abundance: many
d_gene: TRBD2

CDR3aa: CASSFSPGYEQYF
CDR3nt: TGTGCCAGTAGTTTCTCCCCTGGCTACGAGCAGTACTTC
j_gene: TRBJ2-7
v_gene: TRBV19
abundance: many
d_gene: .

CDR3aa: CAMQEVQARNQPQHF
CDR3nt: TGTGCCATGCAGGAAGTACAGGCCCGAAATCAGCCCCAGCATTTT
j_gene: TRBJ1-5
v_gene: TRBV27
abundance: few
d_gene: .

CDR3aa: CASSMRGGGTSRINEQFF
CDR3nt: TGTGCCAGTAGTATGCGTGGGGGGGGGACCAGCAGGATCAATGAGCAGTTCTTC
j_gene: TRBJ2-1
v_gene: TRBV19
abundance: .
d_gene: TRBD2

CDR3aa: CASSDFPNQETQYF
CDR3nt: TGTGCCAGCAGTGACTTTCCCAACCAAGAGACCCAGTACTTC
j_gene: TRBJ2-5
v_gene: TRBV6-4
abundance: many
d_gene: .